This T cell receptor beta chain emerged from a study of blood T cell dynamics during melanoma immunotherapy. Overall study: First-line therapy was either pembrolizumab or nivolumab with ipilimumab for metastatic melanoma.

As to time point: week 3, after first cycle of checkpoint inhibitor. Disease control meant complete response, partial response or stable disease at 12 weeks. Patients had no prior systemic cancer treatment, immunosuppressants or other active cancers. Overall study results and limits: At W3, later disease-control patients showed bifurcated PBMC repertoire changes, unlike progressors.

A note on this clone: Its antigen is not known.

Measured with immunoSEQ multiplex PCR; TCRdb has only the in-frame clones, and not every one. The sample lists about 15,000 clones, around nine tenths occurring once. Sequencing was performed on blood, taken from a patient treated with checkpoint blockade. The receptor comes from a human donor with melanoma.

The CDR3, as DNA: TGTGCCAGCAGCTTGAGGCGGGAGCTCATCCAAGAGACCCAGTACTTC. Translation gives CASSLRRELIQETQYF. The chain employs TRBV5-6 and TRBJ2-5, with TRBD2 matching 7 bases. This CDR3 is 16 amino acids long. Germline V lookup: CDR1 SGHDT, CDR2 YYEEEE. Germline trimming cut 1 base from V and 1 base from J; bases unmatched to any gene: 7. The variable domain in full, with the rest retrieved from reference TRBV5-6 and TRBJ2-5, is DAGVTQSPTHLIKTRGQQVTLRCSPKSGHDTVSWYQQALGQGPQFIFQYYEEEERQRGNFPDRFSGHQFPNYSSELNVNALLLGDSALYLCASSLRRELIQETQYFGPGTRLLVL.